The clone carrying this TCR beta chain was seen a few times. This specimen belongs to a study of patients and donors after allogeneic stem cell transplantation. MiXCR, applied by TCRdb to the RT-PCR reads, yields one record per CDR3 protein. This table has under 200,000 distinct CDR3 sequences, 30% appearing once. The trim removed 1 base at V and 3 bases at J, leaving 18 bases unmatched. The CDR3 is 19 amino acids. Sequenced: blood, either unsorted or a sorted T cell fraction (not recorded which). The chain combines TRBV12-3 or TRBV12-4 with TRBJ2-7, with 7 bases that match TRBD1. The clonotype originates from a human donor who was either an allogeneic HSCT recipient or a stem cell or donor lymphocyte infusion donor (not recorded which). It is not recorded whose cells these are; they may come from a transplant donor. The CDR3 protein is CASSLVSGLKDRFIYEQYF. DNA of the CDR3: TGTGCCAGCAGTTTAGTCTCCGGGTTAAAGGACAGGTTCATCTACGAGCAGTACTTC.